Presented here are 5 T cell receptor beta chains from one specimen sequenced in a study of T-cell reconstitution after alpha-beta-depleted transplantation in children. Molecular barcoding with unique molecular identifiers was used for the TCRbeta library. TCRdb ran MiXCR on the PCR reads and lists one entry per CDR3 protein. The repertoire holds under 850,000 distinct CDR3 sequences, about an eighth seen once, with 0.79% in the top ten. The sequencing used PBMCs, collected before TCRalphabeta/CD19-depleted stem cell transplant. The receptors stem from a girl under 10 years old with congenital amegakaryocytic thrombocytopenia, due to receive a stem cell transplant.

This clonotype has at least ten counts. In DNA form, the CDR3 reads TGCGCCAGCAGCTTGAATCGGCAGGGTTTGAAGGGCTCCTACGAGCAGTACTTC. Translating it yields CASSLNRQGLKGSYEQYF. The chain joins TRBV5-1 to TRBJ2-7; tentatively, D is TRBD1 (5 bases). From germline, CDR1 is SGHRS and CDR2 YFSETQ. CDR3 length equals 18 residues. V was shortened by 1 base and J by 0 bases, with 20 bases between the two germline ends.

Many counts were recorded for this clonotype. V usage is TRBV24-1 and J usage is TRBJ2-3, with TRBD1 as a possible D gene (6 bases). This CDR3 is built from 16 residues. V lost 3 bases, J lost 5 bases, and 17 bases lay in between. Per the germline V gene, CDR1 is KGHDR and CDR2 is SFDVKD. CDR3 residues: CATSDATGYGQDTQYF. Written as DNA, the CDR3 is TGTGCCACCAGTGATGCAACAGGGTATGGGCAAGATACGCAGTATTTT.

This chain links TRBV5-1 with TRBJ2-7; a possible D gene is TRBD2 (5 bases). CDR3 length equals 14 residues. With 4 bases removed from V and 3 bases from J, the gap between germline ends came to 14 bases. CDR1 and CDR2 (germline): SGHRS, YFSETQ. Here the CDR3 DNA reads TGCGCCAGCAGCCCTCCCGGAGCGGTCTACGAGCAGTACTTC. As protein: CASSPPGAVYEQYF.

This clonotype was recorded many times. At one end, the junction sequence differs from germline, possibly due to a read error. V gene TRBV29-1 combines with J gene TRBJ2-1; the D is unclear. This CDR3 has 17 residues. Per the germline V gene, CDR1 is SQVTM and CDR2 is ANQGSEA. The CDR3 DNA reads TGCAGCGTAGAAGGTCCCTTTTTTGTAGTCAGCGCCGATGAGCAGTTCTTC. This translates into CSVEGPFFVVSADEQFF.

This clonotype was recorded at least ten times. V and J are TRBV5-1 and TRBJ2-1; D gene ambiguous. CDR3 size: 14 residues. Trimming took 0 bases from V and 7 from J, leaving 11 bases between them. Per germline, CDR1 SGHRS and CDR2 YFSETQ. The CDR3, as DNA: TGCGCCAGCAGCTTGGATATTGATGGGAATGAGCAGTTCTTC. Translating gives CASSLDIDGNEQFF.